This TCR beta chain is drawn from a study of human T cells and chemical hapten exposure. Study-level points and caveats: Patch test score showed a positive correlation with PT1 expanded TCR counts. TCRs at a frequency above 1 in 1000 stayed unchanged with DPC sensitization.

This clonotype was picked up a small number of times. What it recognizes is unknown. TCRdb independently ran MiXCR on the RACE reads; one entry per CDR3 protein. The repertoire consists of tens of thousands of distinct CDR3 sequences, with over 9% occurring once and the leading ten covering roughly 1.4%. The time point here: patch test 1, 2 weeks after DPC sensitization. Treatment in this sample: therapeutic diphenylcyclopropenone sensitization with weekly scalp DPC. The donor pool consisted of alopecia patients aged 18 to 70 years, considered suitable for DPC. The V and J ends lost 6 bases and 6 bases respectively, with 12 bases between them. Germline CDR1 and CDR2: KGHSH and LQKENI. This CDR3 is 12 amino acids long.

The chain employs TRBV18 and TRBJ2-7, with D possibly TRBD2 on 5 matching bases. Sequences were derived from whole blood, sampled in connection with sensitization to the hapten diphenylcyclopropenone (DPC). The clonotype comes from a woman in her 50s with alopecia areata. Some clones in this sample may be carry-over from other donors' samples. CDR3 amino acids: CASSQLGAEQYF. Here the CDR3 DNA reads TGTGCCAGCTCTCAACTAGGTGCCGAGCAGTACTTC.